The 11 T cell receptor beta chains reported below all come from one sample, sequenced in a study of PD-1 blockade in classical Hodgkin lymphoma. Repertoires were generated with immunoSEQ multiplex PCR, while TCRdb's copy carries only in-frame clones and drops some. There are roughly 56,000 clones in the sample; nearly 90% occur only once, and 7% to 8.5% lies in the top ten. This sample's time point: cycle 4 day 1 (C4D1), after six to seven weeks of nivolumab. Relapses following autologous stem cell transplantation were seen in all patients, with brentuximab vedotin exposure varying. The source material was peripheral blood mononuclear cells (PBMCs), sampled before the fourth cycle of nivolumab. The receptors originated from a human donor with classical Hodgkin lymphoma.

V usage is TRBV7-3 and J usage is TRBJ2-1; D gene uncertain. CDR3 length equals 13 residues. Per germline, CDR1 SGHTA and CDR2 FQGTGA. V lost 3 bases and J 5 bases, leaving 8 bases between the germline ends. The CDR3 sequence: CASSFDGNNEQFF. CDR3 bases: TGTGCCAGCAGCTTCGATGGGAACAATGAGCAGTTCTTC.

V and J are TRBV5-1 and TRBJ1-2; possibly TRBD1 for D (6 bases). Trimming shortened V by 0 bases and J by 6 bases, and 9 bases separated the two germline ends. The CDR3 length is 13 residues. Germline CDR1 reads SGHRS; CDR2 reads YFSETQ. The CDR3 region is CASSLAPGDGYTF. The CDR3 DNA follows: TGCGCCAGCAGCTTGGCCCCAGGGGATGGCTACACCTTC.

This rearrangement joins TRBV9 to TRBJ2-7, with a tentative D call TRBD2 (5 bases). Germline V gene lookup returns CDR1 SGDLS and CDR2 YYNGEE. There are 15 residues in the CDR3. Trimming removed 7 bases at V and 5 bases at J, with 22 bases between. The CDR3 sequence is CASAIAPNTGNEQYF. CDR3 sequence (DNA): TGTGCCAGCGCCATAGCGCCAAACACGGGGAACGAGCAGTACTTC.

The rearrangement uses TRBV10-2 and TRBJ2-1; D uncertain. The V end was cut by 3 bases, the J end by 11 bases, with 11 bases between. The CDR3 spans 12 residues. The germline V gene encodes CDR1 WSHSY and CDR2 SAAADI. DNA for the CDR3: TGCGCCAGCAGTGAAGGTGTAGTGAAGCAGTTCTTC. Protein: CASSEGVVKQFF.

The chain employs TRBV7-2 and TRBJ1-4, with TRBD1 matching 7 bases. The CDR3 totals 14 residues. CDR1 is SGHTA and CDR2 is FQGNSA in the germline V gene. J was trimmed by 3 bases and V by 5 bases; bases with no gene match: 3. The CDR3 protein is CASSRGTANEKLFF. CDR3 nucleotide sequence: TGTGCCAGCAGCCGGGGGACAGCTAATGAAAAACTGTTTTTT.

The CDR3: CASSYALGEGHYGYTF. CDR3 DNA: TGTGCCAGCAGTTACGCCCTTGGGGAGGGCCACTATGGCTACACCTTC. The V call is TRBV6-5, the J call TRBJ1-2; no firm D call. Germline-derived CDR1 and CDR2 are MNHEY and SVGAGI. The V gene lost 2 bases and the J gene lost 3 bases, with 16 bases spanning the gap. This CDR3 is 16 amino acids long.

This chain links TRBV5-1 with TRBJ1-4; no clear D gene. Germline CDR1 reads SGHRS; CDR2 reads YFSETQ. The CDR3 loop spans 14 amino acids. V shed 0 bases and J shed 4 bases, with 7 bases lying between them. CDR3 DNA: TGCGCCAGCAGCTTGGGATGGGGTAATGAAAAACTGTTTTTT. It yields the protein CASSLGWGNEKLFF.

The V call is TRBV5-1, the J call TRBJ1-1; 10 bases agree with TRBD1. The germline CDR1 and CDR2 sequences are SGHRS and YFSETQ. The CDR3 is made up of 15 amino acids. V lost 2 bases to trimming and J lost 7 bases; unmatched junction nucleotides: 8. The CDR3 sequence: CASSFNPGQGSEAFF. CDR3 in DNA: TGCGCCAGCAGCTTTAACCCGGGACAGGGGAGTGAAGCTTTCTTT.

In its sample, this clone was seen a few times. V and J are TRBV7-8 and TRBJ1-6, with D possibly TRBD1 on 6 matching bases. With 3 bases removed from V and 0 bases from J, the gap between germline ends came to 9 bases. The CDR3 consists of 16 residues. Per germline, CDR1 SGHVS and CDR2 FQNEAQ. CDR3 in amino acids: CASSFLDSSYNSPLHF. The CDR3 nucleotides read TGTGCCAGCAGCTTCCTGGACAGCTCCTATAATTCACCCCTCCACTTT.

The chain carries TRBV7-8 and TRBJ2-2; D not certain. The CDR3 runs to 17 residues. Trimming took off 4 bases at V and 7 bases at J, with 22 bases between the two ends. The germline CDR1 and CDR2 sequences are SGHVS and FQNEAQ. The CDR3 coding sequence is TGTGCCAGCAGCTCTAAGGGTTTCCCTCTAGAGGACGGGGAGCTGTTTTTT. Translating it yields CASSSKGFPLEDGELFF.

This chain uses TRBV19 with TRBJ2-5; 14 bases match TRBD2. With 3 bases clipped from V and 6 bases from J, the junction kept 3 bases outside the gene matches. Germline values: CDR1 LNHDA, CDR2 SQIVND (reference sequence). The CDR3 extends over 15 amino acids. This CDR3 reads CASSIGTSGGKTQYF. The CDR3 coding sequence is TGTGCCAGTAGTATTGGGACTAGCGGGGGAAAGACCCAGTACTTC.